This entry lists 22 T cell receptor beta chains sequenced from one sample in a study of OX40 agonist ivuxolimab in advanced cancers. Profiling relied on immunoSEQ multiplex PCR, and the TCRdb table lists in-frame clones only, not all of them. The data contain some 30,000 clones, around 90% of them singletons. The source was CD4+ or CD8+ T cells sorted from blood, collected in a trial of the OX40 agonist ivuxolimab. Receptors originate from an adult with an advanced solid tumor such as melanoma, head and neck, liver or kidney cancer.

This chain links TRBV9 with TRBJ2-7; possible D gene TRBD2, 5 bases. The V end was cut by 4 bases, the J end by 7 bases, with 18 bases between. Germline assignment: CDR1 SGDLS and CDR2 YYNGEE. This CDR3 contains 14 residues. The CDR3 DNA sequence: TGTGCCAGCAGCCCTAGGCCGGAGGCCTTGGAGCAGTACTTC. This encodes CASSPRPEALEQYF.

The chain combines TRBV4-1 with TRBJ2-3; maybe TRBD1 (5 bases). The CDR3 has 15 amino acids. The germline gives CDR1 MGHRA, CDR2 YSYEKL. Trimming took 6 bases from V and 0 from J, leaving 13 bases between them. The CDR3 protein is CASSPRQSSTDTQYF. For the CDR3, the DNA is TGCGCCAGCAGTCCCCGACAGTCTAGCACAGATACGCAGTATTTT.

V and J are TRBV7-6 and TRBJ1-1; 7 positions match TRBD1. The CDR3 consists of 15 residues. Germline V gene sequence: CDR1 SGHVS, CDR2 FNYEAQ. V shed 5 bases, J shed 0 bases, and the junction held 6 bases outside the gene matches. The CDR3 nucleotides are TGTGCCAGCAGCCCGGGACAGACTATGAACACTGAAGCTTTCTTT. As protein: CASSPGQTMNTEAFF.

The rearrangement links TRBV19 to TRBJ2-1; 11 bases align to TRBD2. The length of the CDR3 is 16 residues. Germline V gives CDR1 LNHDA, CDR2 SQIVND (reference sequence). The V gene end was trimmed by 5 bases and the J gene end by 4 bases; junction bases not matched to a gene: 7. This chain's CDR3 is CASSLGRLAGYNEQFF. The CDR3 nucleotides are TGTGCCAGTAGTCTAGGGCGACTAGCGGGATACAATGAGCAGTTCTTC.

The chain employs TRBV19 and TRBJ1-1; possibly TRBD1 for D (6 bases). The CDR3 spans 13 residues. CDR1 and CDR2 (germline): LNHDA, SQIVND (reference sequence). V was shortened by 3 bases and J by 11 bases, with 16 bases between the two germline ends. The CDR3 nucleotides are TGTGCCAGTAGTATCGCCTCGGGGGCGCACGCTTTCTTT. This encodes CASSIASGAHAFF. The full variable domain, in which reference TRBV19 and TRBJ1-1 provide the parts outside the CDR3, is DGGITQSPKYLFRKEGQNVTLSCEQNLNHDAMYWYRQDPGQGLRLIYYSQIVNDFQKGDIAEGYSVSREKKESFPLTVTSAQKNPTAFYLCASSIASGAHAFFGQGTRLTVV.

The V call is TRBV7-2, the J call TRBJ2-3; 7 positions agree with TRBD2. The germline V gene encodes CDR1 SGHTA and CDR2 FQGNSA. Losses at the gene ends were 4 bases for V and 5 bases for J; bases not matched to a gene: 12. CDR3 length equals 16 residues. In nucleotides, the CDR3 is TGTGCCAGCAGCTCCAGACAGAGAGCGGGAATAGATACGCAGTATTTT. Amino acid sequence: CASSSRQRAGIDTQYF.

The J gene is TRBJ2-7, the V gene TRBV5-4; unclear D gene. In germline, CDR1 is SGHNT, CDR2 YYREEE (reference sequence). The CDR3 is 14 amino acids. V was shortened by 0 bases and J by 2 bases, with 9 bases between the two germline ends. The CDR3 loop reads CASSLGGNTYEQYF. In DNA, the CDR3 is TGTGCCAGCAGCTTGGGAGGCAACACCTACGAGCAGTACTTC.

This clone was seen a single time. The genes are TRBV18 and TRBJ1-2; 7 nucleotides agree with TRBD1. Germline V gene lookup returns CDR1 KGHSH and CDR2 LQKENI. The V segment lost 0 bases and the J segment 3 bases; nucleotides outside the gene matches: 4. CDR3 length equals 15 residues. The chain's CDR3 is CASSPPAGGYYGYTF. DNA of the CDR3: TGTGCCAGCTCACCACCGGCAGGGGGTTACTATGGCTACACCTTC.

The chain links TRBV11-3 to TRBJ2-1; 14 nucleotides line up with TRBD2. V gave up 4 bases and J gave up 6 bases; unmatched junction bases: 11. The germline CDR1 and CDR2 sequences are SGHNT and YENEEA. This CDR3 has 18 residues. The CDR3 coding sequence is TGTGCCAGCAGCTCGCACGGGACTAGCGGGAGCGCCGGCAATGAGCAGTTCTTC. It codes for CASSSHGTSGSAGNEQFF.

The chain couples TRBV7-2 to TRBJ2-7; D is unclear. This CDR3 is 15 amino acids long. Germline loops: CDR1 SGHTA, CDR2 FQGNSA. Trimming stripped 2 bases from V and 0 bases from J, with 11 bases between. The CDR3 DNA is TGTGCCAGCAGCTTAAAGGCGGCAAACTCCTACGAGCAGTACTTC. Its translation is CASSLKAANSYEQYF.

This clone was found a few times. This sequence joins TRBV4-3 and TRBJ2-1; no definite D call. CDR1 is LGHNA and CDR2 is YSLEER in the germline V gene. V shed 0 bases and J shed 8 bases, with 14 bases lying between them. This CDR3 is built from 15 residues. The CDR3 DNA is TGCGCCAGCAGCCAAGATACCCGAATCGGCGATGAGCAGTTCTTC. Its protein product is CASSQDTRIGDEQFF.

This clone was seen more than once but under ten times. The J gene is TRBJ2-3, the V gene TRBV9, with D possibly matching TRBD2 (5 bases). The CDR3 covers 15 residues. Trimming took off 0 bases at V and 0 bases at J, with 8 bases between the two ends. The germline gives CDR1 SGDLS, CDR2 YYNGEE. This chain's CDR3 is CASSVVGVSTDTQYF. DNA for the CDR3: TGTGCCAGCAGCGTAGTCGGGGTTAGCACAGATACGCAGTATTTT.

This sequence joins TRBV19 and TRBJ2-7; D is perhaps TRBD1 (6 bases). Germline CDR1 is LNHDA and CDR2 is SQIVND (reference sequence). CDR3 length: 13 residues. Trimming removed 3 bases from V and 3 bases from J, with 9 bases in between. The CDR3 here is CASSIKGGYEQYF. CDR3 nucleotides: TGTGCCAGTAGTATCAAAGGGGGCTACGAGCAGTACTTC.

V and J are TRBV7-9 and TRBJ2-3; D unresolved. This CDR3 is 12 amino acids long. CDR1 SEHNR and CDR2 FQNEAQ come from the germline V gene (reference sequence). Trimming pared 1 base from V and 3 bases from J, leaving 2 bases between. In nucleotides, the CDR3 is TGTGCCAGCAGCTTAGAGACAGATACGCAGTATTTT. Translation: CASSLETDTQYF.

This chain connects TRBV27 to TRBJ2-5, with 7 nucleotides matching TRBD1. CDR1 is MNHEY, CDR2 SMNVEV, per germline (reference sequence). Trimming cost V 5 bases and J 0 bases; bases outside gene matches: 3. This CDR3 has 14 amino acids. The CDR3 spells CASSQTGDQETQYF. The CDR3 DNA reads as TGTGCCAGCAGTCAAACAGGGGACCAAGAGACCCAGTACTTC.

The V and J genes are TRBV27 and TRBJ2-7, with 9 bases that match TRBD2. The ends lost 5 bases at V and 7 bases at J; junction bases unmatched: 6. CDR1 is MNHEY and CDR2 is SMNVEV in the germline V gene (reference sequence). This CDR3 has 13 residues. The CDR3 here is CASSGGRGGEQYF. The DNA for the CDR3 is TGTGCCAGCAGTGGCGGGAGGGGCGGGGAGCAGTACTTC.

The chain employs TRBV18 and TRBJ1-3; D uncertain. CDR1 is KGHSH and CDR2 is LQKENI in the germline V gene. This CDR3 is 14 amino acids long. V was cut by 4 bases and J by 4 bases, with 11 bases left in between. The CDR3 DNA follows: TGTGCCAGCTCACAAGAAACGTCCGGAAACACCATATATTTT. Its translation: CASSQETSGNTIYF.

The V call is TRBV4-1, the J call TRBJ1-1; the D is unclear. Germline V CDR1 and CDR2: MGHRA, YSYEKL. The CDR3 has 14 residues. The V and J ends lost 0 bases and 1 base respectively, with 6 bases between them. CDR3 bases: TGCGCCAGCAGCCAAGAGGGGTGGAACACTGAAGCTTTCTTT. This gives the protein CASSQEGWNTEAFF.

The rearrangement uses TRBV7-6 and TRBJ2-7; D may be TRBD1 or TRBD2 (5 bases each). With 0 bases removed from V and 3 bases from J, the gap between germline ends came to 12 bases. The germline V gene encodes CDR1 SGHVS and CDR2 FNYEAQ. There are 15 residues in the CDR3. CDR3: CASSLAGTSFYEQYF. The CDR3 coding sequence is TGTGCCAGCAGCTTAGCCGGGACGAGCTTCTACGAGCAGTACTTC.

This chain links TRBV29-1 with TRBJ1-1; 7 bases map to TRBD1. V shed 3 bases, J shed 9 bases, and the junction held 4 bases outside the gene matches. CDR1 and CDR2 (germline): SQVTM, ANQGSEA. CDR3 length: 11 amino acids. CDR3 nucleotide sequence: TGCAGCGTTGATGCAGGGGGGAAAGCTTTCTTT. The encoded protein is CSVDAGGKAFF.

CDR3 bases: TGTGCCAGCAGTGAAGAATGGTCGTTCCCCTACTACGAGCAGTACTTC. Residues: CASSEEWSFPYYEQYF. The V gene is TRBV6-1, the J gene TRBJ2-7, with D unresolved. CDR1 MNHNS and CDR2 SASEGT come from the germline V gene. With 1 base removed from V and 3 bases from J, the gap between germline ends came to 16 bases. The CDR3 extends over 16 amino acids.

V and J are TRBV5-4 and TRBJ2-3, with D perhaps matching TRBD2 (5 bases). The ends were cut back, 1 base at V and 6 bases at J, with 12 bases in the middle. This CDR3 is built from 14 residues. The germline V gene has CDR1 SGHNT and CDR2 YYREEE (reference sequence). CDR3 nucleotides: TGTGCCAGCAGCTTGCACGGGGTTCCGGATACGCAGTATTTT. The encoded protein is CASSLHGVPDTQYF.